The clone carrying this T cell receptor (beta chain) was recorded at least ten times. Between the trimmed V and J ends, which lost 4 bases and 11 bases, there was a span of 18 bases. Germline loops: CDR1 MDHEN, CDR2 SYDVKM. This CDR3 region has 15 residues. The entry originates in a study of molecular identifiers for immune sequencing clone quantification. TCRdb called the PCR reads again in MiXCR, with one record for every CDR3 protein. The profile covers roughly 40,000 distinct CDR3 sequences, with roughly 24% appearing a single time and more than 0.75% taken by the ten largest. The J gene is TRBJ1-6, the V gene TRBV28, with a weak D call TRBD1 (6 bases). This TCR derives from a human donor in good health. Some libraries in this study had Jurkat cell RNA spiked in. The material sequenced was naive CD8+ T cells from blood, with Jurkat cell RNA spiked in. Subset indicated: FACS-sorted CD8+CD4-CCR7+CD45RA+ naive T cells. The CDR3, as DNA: TGTGCCAGCAGTTCGCCGGACAGCACACGGCCACCCCTCCACTTT. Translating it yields CASSSPDSTRPPLHF.